The source of this T cell receptor beta chain is a study of T cell responses to AZD1222 COVID-19 vaccine. For the study at large: Second doses were pooled across both intervals (about 4 or about 12 weeks). General study results and limits: Just 5 or 6 AZD1222 recipients tested seropositive at baseline. With two AZD1222 doses given, Spike-specific TCR breadth and depth both rose.

On this clone: Its cognate antigen is unknown.

Profiling relied on immunoSEQ multiplex PCR, and the TCRdb table lists in-frame clones only, not all of them. The sample lists about 85,000 clones, roughly nine tenths occurring once. Losses at the gene ends were 0 bases for V and 1 base for J; bases not matched to a gene: 7. This CDR3 is built from 18 residues. Germline CDR1 and CDR2: LGHDT and YNNKEL (reference sequence). The rearrangement joins TRBV3-1 (or the pseudogene TRBV3-2) to TRBJ2-2; TRBD1 matches 8 bases. This sample comprised peripheral blood, obtained on day 0 of AZD1222 vaccination. This TCR was sampled from an adult in good health. The CDR3 bases are TGTGCCAGCAGCCAAGAGAGGGACAGGCCTATGAACACCGGGGAGCTGTTTTTT. This codes for CASSQERDRPMNTGELFF.